This TCR beta chain came from a study of blood T cells in healthy people across ages (dated by TCRdb to about 2015). Background for the entire study: Template switching captured roughly one uniquely barcoded TCR beta cDNA molecule per two T cells in model experiments. For two donors (one aged 18 to 30 and one aged 80 or older), the study analyzed two additional independent replicas of 1 million unique cDNA reads from the same blood draw. To avoid experimental bias, donors of different ages were distributed randomly across sequencing lanes. Using deep sequencing normalized with unique cDNA molecular identifiers, the study measured how TCR beta repertoire diversity changes with age. Donors were grouped into four age groups: young (average 16 years), middle-aged (about 38), aged (around 56) and long-lived (approximately 75). Study-wide findings and limitations: Conclusive comparison of naive and antigen-experienced compartments was prevented by the profiling of bulk unsorted PBMCs. As age increased, observed TCR beta diversity per million T cells dropped in a roughly linear way, and a significant reduction was already evident by age 40. Compared with the aged group, the long-lived group had more naive CD4+ T cells, fewer expanded clones and increased TCR diversity, a pattern suggesting age selection. Estimates of total diversity based on one million sequenced T cells were regarded as lower bounds and as underestimates. A strong correlation was found between observed TCR beta diversity and the percentage of naive T cells measured by flow cytometry. The CMV infection status of donors was not known, potentially confounding age-related changes in expanded clonotypes.

The library was built by means of 5' RACE. Data came from an Illumina HiSeq 2500. A second roughly 6 to 11 cycle PCR used a sample-barcoded 5' primer and a J-beta primer mix. Each TCR beta cDNA molecule received a unique molecular identifier from a template-switch 5' adaptor carrying 12 random nucleotides. Each sample yielded at least 2.5 million CDR3-containing paired-end reads. First-strand cDNA synthesis was performed from all RNA using the Mint cDNA synthesis kit, with priming by a TRBC-specific oligonucleotide. After uracil-DNA glycosylase treatment, a first 18-cycle PCR used universal primers M1SS and BC2_uni_R on all cDNA. As for the original processing: Each sample was normalized by randomly selecting 1 million high-quality reads, each carrying a distinct molecular identifier. Instead of being binned into consensus sequences, reads with shared molecular identifiers were discarded. MiTCR, set to a Q25 quality threshold and the strictest error-elimination algorithm, was used for CDR3 identification, clonotype clustering and error correction. A nonparametric unseen species model with Euler transformation was used to estimate lower-bound total TCR beta diversity. Using fastp at Q25 and MiXCR, TCRdb reprocessed the public reads and kept productive beta chains. Every CDR3 protein is listed once, alongside the most common genes and DNA of its rows. These V and J calls derive from TCRdb rather than the authors' analysis. Within this sample are about 290,000 distinct CDR3 sequences, with less than 30% of them counted one time only. The biggest ten clones account for around 30% of the sample.

On this clonotype: Its cognate antigen has yet to be identified. No base quality values were provided; no much bigger clone lies one nucleotide off.

V gives up 3 bases and J gives up 1 base, and the segment between their germline ends measures 13 bases. CDR1 and CDR2 are drawn from the germline V gene (reference sequence): MNHEY, SMNVEV. Taken from cysteine to phenylalanine, the CDR3 has 15 residues. Only the CDR3 part of the read is kept: 45 bases, read in frame from the first base. Systemically healthy Caucasian individuals from Russia, 39 in total and aged about 6 to 100 years, were included as donors. Each donor gave roughly 9.5 milliliters of peripheral blood, collected into EDTA-treated Vacutainer tubes. Ficoll-Paque density-gradient centrifugation was used to isolate PBMCs, with at least 7 million per sample. Total RNA, at least 6 micrograms per sample, was extracted from PBMCs with Trizol reagent. Naive CD45RAhigh/CD27high T cell percentages were measured by flow cytometry on a PBMC aliquot from every donor.

The receptor was isolated from a woman in her 70s in good health. The chain links TRBV27 with TRBJ2-7; TRBD1 is perhaps the D gene, given 5 matching bases. Sequenced sample: blood. The CDR3 region: CASSFRRGTSYEQYF. Read as DNA, the sequence is TGTGCCAGCAGTTTTAGAAGGGGAACGTCCTACGAGCAGTACTTC.